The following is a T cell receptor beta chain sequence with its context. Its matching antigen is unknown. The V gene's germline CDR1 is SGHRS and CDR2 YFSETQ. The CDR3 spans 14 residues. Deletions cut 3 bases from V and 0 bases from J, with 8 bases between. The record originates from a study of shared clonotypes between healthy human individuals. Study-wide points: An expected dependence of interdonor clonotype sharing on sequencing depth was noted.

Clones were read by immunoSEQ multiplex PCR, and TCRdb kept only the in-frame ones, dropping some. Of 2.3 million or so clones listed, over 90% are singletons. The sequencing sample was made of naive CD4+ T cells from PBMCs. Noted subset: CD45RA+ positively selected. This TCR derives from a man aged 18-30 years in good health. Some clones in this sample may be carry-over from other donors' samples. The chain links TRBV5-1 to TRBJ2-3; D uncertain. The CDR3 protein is CASSSITSTDTQYF. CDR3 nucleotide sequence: TGCGCCAGCAGCTCCATCACTAGCACAGATACGCAGTATTTT.